One sample yielded the 6 T cell receptor beta chains listed below, sequenced in a study of cytomegalovirus exposure and HLA in healthy donors. With 60 Vbeta and 13 Jbeta primers, the PCR was carried out. Sequencing used immunoSEQ multiplex PCR; TCRdb keeps in-frame clones, though not all of them. Altogether 150,000 to 200,000 clones are present, less than 75% being singletons, with the ten largest covering approximately 1.5%. Sequenced: PBMCs. The receptors were sampled from a girl under 18 in good health and CMV-seronegative.

The CDR3 region has the DNA TGTGCCAGCGACAGGTTCTCCTACAATGAGCAGTTCTTC. Amino acids: CASDRFSYNEQFF. This chain links TRBV7-9 with TRBJ2-1; weak D call: TRBD1 (6 bases). This CDR3 is built from 13 residues. V lost 8 bases, J lost 0 bases, and 8 bases lay in between. Germline CDR1 SEHNR, CDR2 FQNEAQ (reference sequence).

The chain joins TRBV2 to TRBJ2-5; TRBD2 is a possible D gene (6 bases). This CDR3 is 12 amino acids long. Germline V gene lookup returns CDR1 SNHLY and CDR2 FYNNEI. V gave up 8 bases and J gave up 5 bases, with 12 bases separating them. DNA of the CDR3: TGTGCCAGCGGGACTGAAGTGGAGACCCAGTACTTC. Protein: CASGTEVETQYF.

The V call is TRBV19, the J call TRBJ1-2; D call uncertain. Germline lookup yields CDR1 LNHDA and CDR2 SQIVND (reference sequence). V lost 5 bases, J lost 3 bases, and 7 bases lay in between. CDR3 size: 12 residues. CDR3 DNA: TGTGCCAGTAGTTCAGACTACTATGGCTACACCTTC. Amino acid sequence: CASSSDYYGYTF.

This sequence joins TRBV30 and TRBJ2-7, with D unclear. Germline V gene data show CDR1 as GTSNPN and CDR2 as SVGIG (reference sequence). Trimming took 0 bases from V and 3 from J, leaving 6 bases between them. The CDR3 consists of 12 residues. The CDR3 nucleotides are TGTGCCTGGAGTGTAATCGGCTACGAGCAGTACTTC. This translates into CAWSVIGYEQYF.

V is TRBV6-6 and J is TRBJ2-5, with 9 bases matching TRBD2. The V gene end was trimmed by 4 bases and the J gene end by 4 bases; junction bases not matched to a gene: 10. Germline V lookup: CDR1 MNHNY, CDR2 SVGAGI (reference sequence). CDR3 length: 16 residues. The CDR3 is CASSLVVRAGGETQYF. CDR3 sequence (DNA): TGTGCCAGCAGTTTGGTTGTAAGAGCGGGAGGAGAGACCCAGTACTTC.

The chain joins TRBV15 to TRBJ1-2, with a possible D match to TRBD1 (6 bases). CDR1 and CDR2 (germline): LNHNV, YYDKDF (reference sequence). The V end was cut by 0 bases, the J end by 7 bases, with 12 bases between. This CDR3 comprises 14 residues. CDR3 amino acids: CATSRDQGRVGYTF. The DNA of the CDR3 is TGTGCCACCAGCAGAGATCAGGGGAGGGTTGGCTACACCTTC.